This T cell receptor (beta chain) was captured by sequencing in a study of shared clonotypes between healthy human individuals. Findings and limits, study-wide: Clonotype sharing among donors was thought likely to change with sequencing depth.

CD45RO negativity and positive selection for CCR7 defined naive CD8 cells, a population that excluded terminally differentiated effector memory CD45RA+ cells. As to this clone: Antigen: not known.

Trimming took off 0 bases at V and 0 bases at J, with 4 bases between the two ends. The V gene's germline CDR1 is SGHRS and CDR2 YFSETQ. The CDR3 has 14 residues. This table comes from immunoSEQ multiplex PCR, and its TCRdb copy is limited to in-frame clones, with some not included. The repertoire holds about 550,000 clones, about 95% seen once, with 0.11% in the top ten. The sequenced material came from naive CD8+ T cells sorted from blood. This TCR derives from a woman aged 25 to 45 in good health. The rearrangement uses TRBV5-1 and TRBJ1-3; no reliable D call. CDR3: CASSLDLSGNTIYF. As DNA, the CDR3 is TGCGCCAGCAGCTTGGATCTCTCTGGAAACACCATATATTTT.